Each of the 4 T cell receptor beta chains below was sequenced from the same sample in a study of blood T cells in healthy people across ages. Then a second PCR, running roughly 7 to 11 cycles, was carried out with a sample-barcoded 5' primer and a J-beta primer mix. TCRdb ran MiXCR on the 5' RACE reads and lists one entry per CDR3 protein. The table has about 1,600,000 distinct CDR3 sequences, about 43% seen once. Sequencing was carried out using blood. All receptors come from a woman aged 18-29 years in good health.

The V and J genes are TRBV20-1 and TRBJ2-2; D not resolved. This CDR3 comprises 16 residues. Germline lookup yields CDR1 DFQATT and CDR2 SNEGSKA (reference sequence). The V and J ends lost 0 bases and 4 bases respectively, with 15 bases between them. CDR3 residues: CSARDAVTLTTGELFF. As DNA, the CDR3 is TGCAGTGCTAGAGATGCAGTAACCTTAACCACCGGGGAGCTGTTTTTT.

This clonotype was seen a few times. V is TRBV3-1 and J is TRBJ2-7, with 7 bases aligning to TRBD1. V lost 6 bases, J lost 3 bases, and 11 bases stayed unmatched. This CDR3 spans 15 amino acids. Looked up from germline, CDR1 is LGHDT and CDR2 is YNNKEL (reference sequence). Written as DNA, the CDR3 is TGTGCCAGCAGTCTAGACAGGGCAAGAGTCTACGAGCAGTACTTC. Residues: CASSLDRARVYEQYF.

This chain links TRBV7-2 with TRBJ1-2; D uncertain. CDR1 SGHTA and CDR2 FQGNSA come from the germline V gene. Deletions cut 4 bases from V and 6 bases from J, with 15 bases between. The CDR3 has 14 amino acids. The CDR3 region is CASSYIGGRDGYTF. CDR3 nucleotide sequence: TGTGCCAGCAGCTATATCGGCGGGCGCGATGGCTACACCTTC.

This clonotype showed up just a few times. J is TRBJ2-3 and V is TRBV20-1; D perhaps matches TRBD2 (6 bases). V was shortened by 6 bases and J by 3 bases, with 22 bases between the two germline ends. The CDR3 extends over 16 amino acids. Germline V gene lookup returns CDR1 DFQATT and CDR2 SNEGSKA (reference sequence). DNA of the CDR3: TGCAGTGCCTCAGATCTTGGAGCGGGCGAGACAGATACGCAGTATTTT. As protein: CSASDLGAGETDTQYF.